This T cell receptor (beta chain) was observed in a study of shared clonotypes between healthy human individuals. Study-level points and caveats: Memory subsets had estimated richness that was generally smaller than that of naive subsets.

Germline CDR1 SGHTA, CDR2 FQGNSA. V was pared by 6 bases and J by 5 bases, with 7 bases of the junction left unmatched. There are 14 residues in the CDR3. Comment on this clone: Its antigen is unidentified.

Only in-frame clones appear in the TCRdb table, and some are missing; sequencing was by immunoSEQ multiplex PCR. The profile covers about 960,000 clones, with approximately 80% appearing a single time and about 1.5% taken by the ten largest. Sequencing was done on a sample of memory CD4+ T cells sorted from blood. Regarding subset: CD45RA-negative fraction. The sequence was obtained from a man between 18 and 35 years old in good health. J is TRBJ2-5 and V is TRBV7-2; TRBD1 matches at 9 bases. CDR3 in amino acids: CASSSWTGEETQYF. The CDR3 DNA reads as TGTGCCAGCAGTTCTTGGACAGGGGAGGAGACCCAGTACTTC.